The 26 T cell receptor beta chains given below trace back to one sample, sequenced in a study of blood T cell repertoires in COVID-19. Assay used: immunoSEQ multiplex PCR; TCRdb lists only in-frame clones, some missing. The data hold roughly 200,000 clones, with approximately 85% observed a single time. The sequencing sample was made of PBMCs or T cells enriched from blood (not recorded which). All receptors come from a man aged 35 to 55 who had recovered from COVID-19.

The count of this clone is one. The chain is built from TRBV4-1 and TRBJ1-1, with D unclear. Looked up from germline, CDR1 is MGHRA and CDR2 is YSYEKL. V lost 0 bases and J 1 base, leaving 9 bases between the germline ends. The CDR3 runs 15 residues. Here the CDR3 DNA reads TGCGCCAGCAGCCAAGATGTTGTCTGGAACACTGAAGCTTTCTTT. Amino acids: CASSQDVVWNTEAFF.

The chain couples TRBV5-1 to TRBJ1-2, with 7 bases that match TRBD1. V lost 3 bases and J lost 6; bases outside the gene matches: 5. From germline, CDR1 is SGHRS and CDR2 YFSETQ. The CDR3 has 13 residues. The CDR3 DNA reads TGCGCCAGCAGCTCGAACAGGGGCGATGGCTACACCTTC. It is translated as CASSSNRGDGYTF.

The V and J genes are TRBV5-1 and TRBJ1-6, with D possibly being TRBD1 (5 bases). The CDR3 totals 18 residues. Germline CDR1 reads SGHRS; CDR2 reads YFSETQ. V lost 3 bases and J lost 1, with 17 bases in between. CDR3 region: CASSSQDRAASYNSPLHF. The CDR3 DNA is TGCGCCAGCAGCTCACAGGACCGCGCTGCGTCCTATAATTCACCCCTCCACTTT.

CDR3 bases: TGCGCCAGCAGCATCGGGACTGATTATTCACCCCTCCACTTT. It is translated as CASSIGTDYSPLHF. The chain recombines TRBV5-1 with TRBJ1-6, with TRBD1 as a possible D gene (5 bases). Per germline, CDR1 SGHRS and CDR2 YFSETQ. V was cut by 4 bases and J by 8 bases, with 13 bases left in between. The CDR3 runs to 14 residues.

V usage is TRBV3-1 (or the pseudogene TRBV3-2) and J usage is TRBJ1-4, with 7 bases matching TRBD1. The CDR3 has 12 amino acids. Germline V gives CDR1 LGHDT, CDR2 YNNKEL (reference sequence). Germline trimming cut 4 bases from V and 15 bases from J; bases unmatched to any gene: 8. For the CDR3, the DNA is TGTGCCAGCAGCCGAAACCGGGACAGTTTGTTTTTT. Its protein is CASSRNRDSLFF.

This CDR3 is CASSVGLSTLSTDTQYF. The CDR3 DNA sequence: TGTGCCAGCAGCGTAGGACTATCCACGCTAAGCACAGATACGCAGTATTTT. The chain has TRBV9 and TRBJ2-3, with D possibly matching TRBD2 (5 bases). CDR1 is SGDLS, CDR2 YYNGEE, per germline. The ends were cut back, 0 bases at V and 0 bases at J, with 14 bases in the middle. CDR3 length: 17 amino acids.

The chain carries TRBV19 and TRBJ2-2, with 10 bases that match TRBD1. Germline CDR1 reads LNHDA; CDR2 reads SQIVND (reference sequence). The CDR3 totals 19 residues. V trimming: 1 base; J trimming: 4 bases; junction bases outside the gene matches: 12. The CDR3 reads CASSIVTIGTGAPTGELFF. The CDR3 nucleotides are TGTGCCAGTAGTATAGTAACAATTGGGACAGGGGCGCCCACCGGGGAGCTGTTTTTT.

The chain uses TRBV19 and TRBJ1-5; D not certain. V was trimmed by 5 bases and J by 7 bases, leaving 18 bases between them. There are 15 residues in the CDR3. Germline V lookup: CDR1 LNHDA, CDR2 SQIVND (reference sequence). The CDR3 nucleotides are TGTGCCAGTAGTCTTCTTGGGGAGTTAGGCCAGCCCCAGCATTTT. Protein product: CASSLLGELGQPQHF.

The genes are TRBV10-3 and TRBJ2-7; 9 nucleotides line up with TRBD1. This CDR3 comprises 14 residues. Germline V lookup: CDR1 ENHRY, CDR2 SYGVKD. Trimming at V came to 8 bases and at J to 1 base, leaving 6 bases not matched to a gene. The CDR3 sequence is CAISGTGLSYEQYF. Here the CDR3 DNA reads TGTGCCATCTCCGGGACAGGGCTGTCCTACGAGCAGTACTTC.

The rearrangement links TRBV29-1 to TRBJ1-3; D possibly corresponds to TRBD1 (6 bases). With 3 bases removed from V and 0 bases from J, the gap between germline ends came to 9 bases. This CDR3 contains 14 residues. Per the germline V gene, CDR1 is SQVTM and CDR2 is ANQGSEA. CDR3 sequence: CSVDSTGSGNTIYF. In nucleotides, the CDR3 is TGCAGCGTTGATTCGACAGGCTCTGGAAACACCATATATTTT.

A single count supports this clone. This sequence joins TRBV27 and TRBJ1-2; 10 bases agree with TRBD1. The germline V gene has CDR1 MNHEY and CDR2 SMNVEV (reference sequence). The CDR3 sequence is 15 residues long. Trimming cost V 5 bases and J 2 bases; bases outside gene matches: 5. The CDR3 coding sequence is TGTGCCAGCAGTGCAGGGGGACAGGGGAACTATGGCTACACCTTC. It encodes CASSAGGQGNYGYTF.

This chain links TRBV3-1 (or the pseudogene TRBV3-2) with TRBJ2-1, with a weak D call TRBD2 (6 bases). Germline CDR1 LGHDT, CDR2 YNNKEL (reference sequence). The germline V and J ends were trimmed by 6 bases and 0 bases, with 12 bases remaining between them. This CDR3 is 15 amino acids long. The CDR3 spells CASSPSASSYNEQFF. CDR3 nucleotide sequence: TGTGCCAGCAGTCCTAGCGCGAGCTCCTACAATGAGCAGTTCTTC.

This clone was seen more than once but under ten times. The chain has TRBV20-1 and TRBJ1-2; D is perhaps TRBD1 (6 bases). Trimming left V 4 bases short and J 5 bases short, with 8 bases between. CDR3 length equals 11 residues. The germline V gene has CDR1 DFQATT and CDR2 SNEGSKA (reference sequence). The CDR3 region has the DNA TGCAGTGCTACAGGGGTTTATGGCTACACCTTC. It is translated as CSATGVYGYTF.

CDR3 coding DNA: TGTGCCAGCAGCCCGGGGACTAGCGGGGGGTTCACAGATACGCAGTATTTT. Encoded protein: CASSPGTSGGFTDTQYF. The rearrangement joins TRBV11-3 to TRBJ2-3; TRBD2 agrees at 15 bases. V lost 5 bases and J lost 2; bases outside the gene matches: 5. The CDR3 is made up of 17 amino acids. Germline loops: CDR1 SGHNT, CDR2 YENEEA.

The chain joins TRBV5-6 to TRBJ2-2, with 9 bases aligning to TRBD1. The CDR3 sequence is 16 residues long. V trimming: 4 bases; J trimming: 0 bases; junction bases outside the gene matches: 4. Germline V gene sequence: CDR1 SGHDT, CDR2 YYEEEE. CDR3 DNA sequence: TGTGCCAGCAGCACACAGGGGGCCGCGAACACCGGGGAGCTGTTTTTT. Residues: CASSTQGAANTGELFF.

The V gene is TRBV6-2 or TRBV6-3, the J gene TRBJ2-2; 9 positions agree with TRBD1. The CDR3 extends over 15 amino acids. The germline V gene encodes CDR1 MNHEY and CDR2 SVGEGT. V dropped 0 bases and J dropped 7; count of bases not matched to a gene: 3. CDR3: CASSYSGQGVGELFF. CDR3 nucleotide sequence: TGTGCCAGCAGTTACTCGGGACAGGGCGTCGGGGAGCTGTTTTTT.

This chain joins TRBV28 and TRBJ2-5, with 14 bases identical to TRBD2. The CDR3 has 17 amino acids. The germline V gene encodes CDR1 MDHEN and CDR2 SYDVKM. J lost 5 bases, V lost 4 bases, and 9 bases had no gene match. The CDR3 reads CASSSPGLAGGGETQYF. DNA for the CDR3: TGTGCCAGCAGTTCCCCAGGACTAGCGGGAGGCGGGGAGACCCAGTACTTC.

The V gene is TRBV28, the J gene TRBJ1-1, with D possibly matching TRBD1 (6 bases). The germline V gene encodes CDR1 MDHEN and CDR2 SYDVKM. Between the trimmed V and J ends, which lost 6 bases and 7 bases, there was a span of 12 bases. CDR3 length equals 12 residues. CDR3 region: CASRPGQLEAFF. CDR3 sequence (DNA): TGTGCCAGCAGACCCGGACAGCTTGAAGCTTTCTTT.

This chain connects TRBV6-5 to TRBJ1-2; possible D gene TRBD1, 6 bases. V gave up 0 bases and J gave up 5 bases, with 13 bases separating them. The CDR3 runs to 15 residues. CDR1 MNHEY and CDR2 SVGAGI come from the germline V gene. The CDR3 nucleotides are TGTGCCAGCAGTTACTCGGCGACAGGAGAATATGGCTACACCTTC. Residues: CASSYSATGEYGYTF.

The V gene is TRBV5-3, the J gene TRBJ2-7; possibly TRBD2 for D (6 bases). TRBV5-3 is an open reading frame, and its role is uncertain. The CDR3 is made up of 15 amino acids. V was pared by 0 bases and J by 6 bases, with 16 bases between. The CDR3, as DNA: TGTGCCAGAAGCTTGGATCGCGGGGCCGATTCCGAGCAGTACTTC. It codes for CARSLDRGADSEQYF.

A single count supports this clone. CDR3 amino acids: CASSIGQGGFTEAFF. CDR3 sequence (DNA): TGTGCCAGTAGTATTGGACAGGGGGGTTTCACTGAAGCTTTCTTT. The chain links TRBV19 to TRBJ1-1; 10 bases map to TRBD1. The CDR3 has 15 residues. Germline CDR1 and CDR2: LNHDA and SQIVND (reference sequence). V dropped 3 bases and J dropped 4; count of bases not matched to a gene: 5.

CDR3 in amino acids: CSVAGTDTQYF. The CDR3 region has the DNA TGCAGCGTTGCCGGCACAGATACGCAGTATTTT. This rearrangement joins TRBV29-1 to TRBJ2-3; D is ambiguous. CDR1 SQVTM and CDR2 ANQGSEA come from the germline V gene. V shed 4 bases and J shed 1 base, with 3 bases lying between them. The CDR3 sequence is 11 residues long.

The rearrangement uses TRBV7-8 and TRBJ1-5; 8 positions agree with TRBD1. CDR1 and CDR2 from the germline V gene are SGHVS and FQNEAQ. The CDR3 totals 15 residues. The ends lost 4 bases at V and 0 bases at J; junction bases unmatched: 2. The CDR3 DNA follows: TGTGCCAGCAGCTGGGGACAGGATAGCAATCAGCCCCAGCATTTT. Protein product: CASSWGQDSNQPQHF.

This clone was recorded a few times. The chain has TRBV28 and TRBJ1-2, with 7 bases identical to TRBD1. The germline CDR1 and CDR2 sequences are MDHEN and SYDVKM. V gave up 7 bases and J gave up 4 bases; unmatched junction bases: 6. The CDR3 extends over 13 amino acids. CDR3 in DNA: TGTGCCAGCACCGCAGGGGGTGTCTATGGCTACACCTTC. Residues: CASTAGGVYGYTF.

CDR3 nucleotide sequence: TGTGCCAGCAGCTTAGAGATCGGCTCTGGGGCCAACGTCCTGACTTTC. Protein product: CASSLEIGSGANVLTF. The rearrangement joins TRBV11-3 to TRBJ2-6; D is uncertain. The V and J ends lost 0 bases and 0 bases respectively, with 6 bases between them. This CDR3 has 16 amino acids. Germline V gives CDR1 SGHNT, CDR2 YENEEA.

The genes are TRBV9 and TRBJ1-1; 9 bases fit TRBD1. After removal of 3 bases from V and 4 bases from J, the junction contained 16 bases not matched to a gene. This CDR3 spans 18 amino acids. Germline CDR1 and CDR2: SGDLS and YYNGEE. CDR3 sequence reads: CASSGPQGAAPRGTEAFF. The CDR3 DNA reads as TGTGCCAGCAGCGGACCACAGGGGGCGGCCCCTAGGGGCACTGAAGCTTTCTTT.